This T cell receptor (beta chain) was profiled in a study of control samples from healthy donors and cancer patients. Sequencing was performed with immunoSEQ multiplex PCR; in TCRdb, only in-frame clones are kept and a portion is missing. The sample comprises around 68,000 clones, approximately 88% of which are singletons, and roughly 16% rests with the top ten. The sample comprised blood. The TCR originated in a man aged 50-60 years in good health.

In nucleotides, the CDR3 is TGTGCCAGCAGCGCCGGAAGGAATATCAGGAGAGATCAGCCCCAGCATTTT. The encoded protein is CASSAGRNIRRDQPQHF. The gene calls are TRBV9 and TRBJ1-5, with D unresolved. The CDR3 is made up of 17 amino acids. Looked up from germline, CDR1 is SGDLS and CDR2 is YYNGEE. Between the trimmed V and J ends, which lost 3 bases and 5 bases, there was a span of 21 bases.